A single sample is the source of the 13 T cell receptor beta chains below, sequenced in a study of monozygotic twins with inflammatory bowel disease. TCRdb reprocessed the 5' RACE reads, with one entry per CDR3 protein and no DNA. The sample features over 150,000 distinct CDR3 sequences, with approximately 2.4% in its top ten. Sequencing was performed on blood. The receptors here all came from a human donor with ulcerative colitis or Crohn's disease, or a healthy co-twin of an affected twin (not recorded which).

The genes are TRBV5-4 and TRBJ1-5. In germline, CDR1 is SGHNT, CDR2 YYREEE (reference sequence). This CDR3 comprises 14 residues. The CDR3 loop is CASSDYNSNQPQHF.

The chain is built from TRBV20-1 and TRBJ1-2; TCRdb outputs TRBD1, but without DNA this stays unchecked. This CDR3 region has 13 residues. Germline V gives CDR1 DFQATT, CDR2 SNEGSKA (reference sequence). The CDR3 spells CSALEGGDYGYTF.

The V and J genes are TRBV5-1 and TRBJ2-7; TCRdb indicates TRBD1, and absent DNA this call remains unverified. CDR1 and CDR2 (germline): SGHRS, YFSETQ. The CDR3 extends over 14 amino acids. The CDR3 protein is CASSPQGATYEQYF.

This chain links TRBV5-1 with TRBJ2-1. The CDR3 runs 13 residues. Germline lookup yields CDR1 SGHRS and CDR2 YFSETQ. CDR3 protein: CASSLSPGNEQFF.

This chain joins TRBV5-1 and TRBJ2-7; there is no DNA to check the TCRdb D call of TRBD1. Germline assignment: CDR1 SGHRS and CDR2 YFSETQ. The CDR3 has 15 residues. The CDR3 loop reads CASSSTGMTTYEQYF.

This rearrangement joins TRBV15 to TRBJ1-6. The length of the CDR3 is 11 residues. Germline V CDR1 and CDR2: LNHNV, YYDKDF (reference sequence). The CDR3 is CATSREPALHF. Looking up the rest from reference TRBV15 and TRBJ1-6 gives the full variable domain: DAMVIQNPRYQVTQFGKPVTLSCSQTLNHNVMYWYQQKSSQAPKLLFHYYDKDFNNEADTPDNFQSRRPNTSFCFLDIRSPGLGDTAMYLCATSREPALHFGNGTRLTVT.

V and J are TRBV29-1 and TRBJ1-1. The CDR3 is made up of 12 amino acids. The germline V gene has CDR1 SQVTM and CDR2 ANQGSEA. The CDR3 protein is CSGAFRTGEAFF.

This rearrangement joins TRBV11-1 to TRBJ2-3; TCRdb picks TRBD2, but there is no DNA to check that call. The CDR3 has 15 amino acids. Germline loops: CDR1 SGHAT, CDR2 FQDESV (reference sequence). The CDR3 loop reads CASSYSGFSTDTQYF.

The CDR3 is CATSREGIQETQYF. This rearrangement joins TRBV15 to TRBJ2-5. The CDR3 has 14 amino acids. Germline V lookup: CDR1 LNHNV, CDR2 YYDKDF (reference sequence).

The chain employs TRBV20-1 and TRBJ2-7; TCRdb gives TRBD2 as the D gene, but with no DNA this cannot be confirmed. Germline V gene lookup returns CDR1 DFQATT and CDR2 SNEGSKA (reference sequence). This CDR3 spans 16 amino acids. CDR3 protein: CSAFSSEKGSAYEQYF.

CDR3: CASSQDRGTGANVLTF. The chain is built from TRBV4-1 and TRBJ2-6; lacking DNA, the TRBD1 call made by TCRdb goes unchecked. The CDR3 has 16 residues. Per the germline V gene, CDR1 is MGHRA and CDR2 is YSYEKL.

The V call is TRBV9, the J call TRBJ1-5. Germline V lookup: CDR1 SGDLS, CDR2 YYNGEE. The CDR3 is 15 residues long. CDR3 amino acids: CASSIEGLSNQPQHF. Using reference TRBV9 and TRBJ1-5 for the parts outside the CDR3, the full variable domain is DSGVTQTPKHLITATGQRVTLRCSPRSGDLSVYWYQQSLDQGLQFLIQYYNGEERAKGNILERFSAQQFPDLHSELNLSSLELGDSALYFCASSIEGLSNQPQHFGDGTRLSIL.

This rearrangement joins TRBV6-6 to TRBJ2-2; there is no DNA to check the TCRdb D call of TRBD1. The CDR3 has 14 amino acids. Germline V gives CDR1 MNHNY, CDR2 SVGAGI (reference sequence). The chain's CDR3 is CASVNTGGPGELFF.